This TCR beta chain was observed in a study of cytomegalovirus exposure and HLA in healthy donors. The CDR3 spans 12 residues. Germline loops: CDR1 MGHDK, CDR2 SYGVNS. The ends were cut back, 4 bases at V and 10 bases at J, with 13 bases in the middle. The PCR employed 60 Vbeta primers together with 13 Jbeta primers. Method: immunoSEQ multiplex PCR; TCRdb's copy keeps in-frame clones and lacks some. The sample comprises about 90,000 clones, around four fifths of which are singletons, and around 3% rests with the top ten. V is TRBV25-1 and J is TRBJ1-1, with D perhaps matching TRBD1 (6 bases). The sample taken for sequencing was PBMCs. The receptor comes from a man younger than 45 in good health and CMV-seronegative. DNA of the CDR3: TGTGCCAGCAGTGGGGACACAACCGGAGCTTTCTTT. The encoded protein is CASSGDTTGAFF.